One and the same sample provided the 30 T cell receptor beta chains below, sequenced in a study of CD8 T cells in ankylosing spondylitis. TCRdb fed the 5' RACE reads into MiXCR, producing one record per CDR3 protein. Here the sample spans some 800,000 distinct CDR3 sequences, about 12% being singletons. Findings and limits, study-wide: What seemed typical of ankylosing spondylitis blood was a TCR beta motif built from roughly 8 highly homologous variants.

These receptors' targets are unknown. The sequencing sample was made of blood, either unsorted or a sorted T cell fraction (not recorded which). These receptors came from a male donor with ankylosing spondylitis.

This clonotype occurred a few times. The chain uses TRBV6-1 and TRBJ2-3, with TRBD2 matching 10 bases. CDR1 is MNHNS, CDR2 SASEGT, per germline. The trim removed 8 bases at V and 0 bases at J, leaving 5 bases unmatched. The CDR3 covers 15 residues. The CDR3 loop reads CASVAGGRSTDTQYF. CDR3 nucleotides: TGTGCCAGCGTAGCGGGGGGCCGAAGCACAGATACGCAGTATTTT.

This sequence joins TRBV5-1 and TRBJ2-3, with D maybe TRBD2 (6 bases). The germline CDR1 and CDR2 sequences are SGHRS and YFSETQ. This CDR3 spans 15 amino acids. The V and J ends lost 0 bases and 5 bases respectively, with 13 bases between them. Here the CDR3 DNA reads TGCGCCAGCAGCTTGGTTAGCGGTAGGAGAGATACGCAGTATTTT. Protein product: CASSLVSGRRDTQYF.

The chain combines TRBV10-3 with TRBJ1-2, with a weak D call TRBD1 (5 bases). This CDR3 has 14 amino acids. The V gene lost 6 bases and the J gene lost 5 bases, with 16 bases spanning the gap. CDR1 is ENHRY and CDR2 is SYGVKD in the germline V gene. The chain's CDR3 is CAIRDAGRDYGYTF. The CDR3 region has the DNA TGTGCCATCAGGGATGCGGGACGAGATTATGGCTACACCTTC.

Only a few counts were recorded for this clonotype. This rearrangement joins TRBV7-2 to TRBJ2-1; no firm D call. The germline V gene encodes CDR1 SGHTA and CDR2 FQGNSA. The CDR3 runs 13 residues. V shed 4 bases and J shed 7 bases, with 11 bases lying between them. CDR3 bases: TGTGCCAGCAGCTCTTGGTCGTGGAATGAGCAGTTCTTC. Encoded protein: CASSSWSWNEQFF.

This clonotype has only a few counts. The chain joins TRBV5-1 to TRBJ2-7; either TRBD1 or TRBD2 may fit D (5 bases each). Germline values: CDR1 SGHRS, CDR2 YFSETQ. The V end lost 4 bases, the J end lost 7 bases, and 24 bases lay between the germline ends. The CDR3 spans 16 residues. The CDR3 is CASSPRGDAGDLEQYF. The CDR3, as DNA: TGCGCCAGCAGCCCGCGAGGGGACGCTGGAGACTTGGAGCAGTACTTC.

This clonotype appeared many times. The chain combines TRBV28 with TRBJ1-5; D gene ambiguous. V lost 6 bases and J lost 13, with 22 bases in between. Germline CDR1 MDHEN, CDR2 SYDVKM. This CDR3 is 14 amino acids long. The CDR3 protein is CASRSRTWRSKQHF. In DNA form, the CDR3 reads TGTGCCAGCAGGTCCCGAACGTGGCGGTCAAAGCAGCATTTT.

V is TRBV20-1 and J is TRBJ2-7, with D perhaps matching TRBD1 (5 bases). This CDR3 region has 13 residues. The V and J ends lost 6 bases and 4 bases respectively, with 16 bases between them. Germline CDR1 reads DFQATT; CDR2 reads SNEGSKA (reference sequence). As DNA, the CDR3 is TGCAGTGCCGCCGGACAACGATATTACGAGCAGTACTTC. Protein: CSAAGQRYYEQYF.

The V and J genes are TRBV7-3 and TRBJ2-2; D is unresolved. This CDR3 spans 15 amino acids. Germline V lookup: CDR1 SGHTA, CDR2 FQGTGA. Trimming took 1 base from V and 5 from J, leaving 11 bases between them. This CDR3 reads CASSLRASPTGELFF. The CDR3 nucleotides are TGTGCCAGCAGCTTAAGGGCCAGCCCTACCGGGGAGCTGTTTTTT.

The V call is TRBV10-3, the J call TRBJ2-7; 9 nucleotides line up with TRBD1. The V segment lost 4 bases and the J segment 3 bases; nucleotides outside the gene matches: 1. The CDR3 sequence is 13 residues long. CDR1 and CDR2 (germline): ENHRY, SYGVKD. This CDR3 reads CAISAGQGYEQYF. Written as DNA, the CDR3 is TGTGCCATCAGTGCGGGACAGGGCTACGAGCAGTACTTC.

This clonotype has more than one count but fewer than ten. The chain joins TRBV4-2 to TRBJ1-2; no clear D gene. V lost 4 bases, J lost 3 bases, and 15 bases lay in between. Germline CDR1 reads LGHNA; CDR2 reads YNFKEQ. This CDR3 is built from 15 residues. CDR3 DNA sequence: TGTGCCAGCAGCCGACCGATGGGTCAAGACTATGGCTACACCTTC. Its protein product is CASSRPMGQDYGYTF.

This clonotype was detected a few times. This chain uses TRBV28 with TRBJ2-1; TRBD1 aligns across 10 bases. This CDR3 comprises 16 residues. Germline values: CDR1 MDHEN, CDR2 SYDVKM. V trimming: 5 bases; J trimming: 3 bases; junction bases outside the gene matches: 7. The CDR3 here is CASSLLTGGNYNEQFF. CDR3 coding DNA: TGTGCCAGCAGTCTACTGACAGGGGGCAACTACAATGAGCAGTTCTTC.

The V and J genes are TRBV7-3 and TRBJ2-7; tentative D call: TRBD1 (5 bases). Trimming took 5 bases from V and 2 from J, leaving 16 bases between them. The CDR3 extends over 15 amino acids. From germline, CDR1 is SGHTA and CDR2 FQGTGA. CDR3 amino acids: CASSLGADAPYEQYF. CDR3 coding DNA: TGTGCCAGCAGCCTAGGGGCAGACGCTCCCTACGAGCAGTACTTC.

Only a few counts were recorded for this clonotype. J is TRBJ1-5 and V is TRBV7-2; 9 bases align to TRBD1. Germline V gene sequence: CDR1 SGHTA, CDR2 FQGNSA. V shed 4 bases and J 7 bases; nucleotides not matched to a gene: 8. This CDR3 contains 15 residues. CDR3 residues: CASSSPGQGIQPQHF. For the CDR3, the DNA is TGTGCCAGCAGCTCTCCGGGACAGGGTATACAGCCCCAGCATTTT. Looking up the rest from reference TRBV7-2 and TRBJ1-5 gives the full variable domain: GAGVSQSPSNKVTEKGKDVELRCDPISGHTALYWYRQSLGQGLEFLIYFQGNSAPDKSGLPSDRFSAERTGGSVSTLTIQRTQQEDSAVYLCASSSPGQGIQPQHFGDGTRLSIL.

There are a few counts of this clonotype. This chain links TRBV20-1 with TRBJ2-3; 9 nucleotides align to TRBD1. CDR1 is DFQATT, CDR2 SNEGSKA, per germline (reference sequence). The CDR3 is made up of 15 amino acids. The V and J ends lost 6 bases and 2 bases, in that order; junction bases with no gene match: 9. The CDR3, as DNA: TGCAGTGCCAAGAGATGGACAGGGGCCACAGATACGCAGTATTTT. Protein: CSAKRWTGATDTQYF.

This sequence joins TRBV7-9 and TRBJ2-5; D unresolved. Trimming pared 0 bases from V and 7 bases from J, leaving 12 bases between. Germline V gene sequence: CDR1 SEHNR, CDR2 FQNEAQ (reference sequence). The CDR3 has 14 amino acids. The CDR3 protein is CASSLAGNSGTQYF. The CDR3, as DNA: TGTGCCAGCAGCTTAGCGGGGAATTCTGGGACCCAGTACTTC.

CDR3 sequence: CASSLFMGRAYEQYF. CDR3 coding DNA: TGTGCCAGCAGTTTATTCATGGGACGGGCCTACGAGCAGTACTTC. The J gene is TRBJ2-7, the V gene TRBV28; either TRBD1 or TRBD2 may supply D (5 bases each). The CDR3 totals 15 residues. Looked up from germline, CDR1 is MDHEN and CDR2 is SYDVKM. Trimming cost V 1 base and J 2 bases, with 12 bases left between them.

The rearrangement joins TRBV27 to TRBJ2-7; 10 bases are a match to TRBD2. CDR3 size: 15 residues. Trimming cost V 2 bases and J 3 bases; bases outside gene matches: 4. CDR1 and CDR2 (germline): MNHEY, SMNVEV (reference sequence). CDR3 bases: TGTGCCAGCAGTTTAATGCTAGCGGGGGTCTACGAGCAGTACTTC. Its protein product is CASSLMLAGVYEQYF.

This clonotype has a count of ten or more. The rearrangement links TRBV6-2 or TRBV6-3 to TRBJ1-5; 10 nucleotides line up with TRBD1. From germline, CDR1 is MNHEY and CDR2 SVGEGT. The CDR3 is 14 residues long. J gave up 5 bases and V 6 bases, and 4 bases lay outside the gene matches. This CDR3 reads CASSRTGGHQPQHF. The CDR3 DNA sequence: TGTGCCAGCAGCCGGACAGGGGGTCATCAGCCCCAGCATTTT.

The rearrangement uses TRBV20-1 and TRBJ2-7; D call uncertain. The CDR3 is made up of 13 amino acids. Germline V CDR1 and CDR2: DFQATT, SNEGSKA (reference sequence). V gave up 4 bases and J gave up 6 bases, with 16 bases separating them. This chain's CDR3 is CSANKALALEQYF. In DNA form, the CDR3 reads TGCAGTGCTAACAAGGCCCTTGCGCTCGAGCAGTACTTC.

This clonotype was seen many times. An end of the junction differs from the germline gene, which may be a read error. The chain couples TRBV7-2 to TRBJ2-3; D gene ambiguous. The CDR3 sequence is 15 residues long. Per germline, CDR1 SGHTA and CDR2 FQGNSA. The CDR3 DNA is TGTGCCAGCACCTTACTCATTTTCGGCACAGATACGCAGTATTTT. Translation: CASTLLIFGTDTQYF.

This clonotype was counted many times. This chain uses TRBV20-1 with TRBJ2-3; D not resolved. V lost 5 bases, J lost 6 bases, and 12 bases lay in between. Germline V gene sequence: CDR1 DFQATT, CDR2 SNEGSKA (reference sequence). This CDR3 has 12 residues. The DNA for the CDR3 is TGCAGTGCTCGCCGACTCGGCGATACGCAGTATTTT. This translates into CSARRLGDTQYF.

The J gene is TRBJ1-3, the V gene TRBV9, with a tentative D call TRBD1 (6 bases). Between the trimmed V and J ends, which lost 0 bases and 0 bases, there was a span of 10 bases. In germline, CDR1 is SGDLS, CDR2 YYNGEE. This CDR3 comprises 16 residues. The DNA for the CDR3 is TGTGCCAGCAGCGTAGACAGGGCGAGCTCTGGAAACACCATATATTTT. Translated, it gives CASSVDRASSGNTIYF. The variable domain in full, with the rest retrieved from reference TRBV9 and TRBJ1-3, is DSGVTQTPKHLITATGQRVTLRCSPRSGDLSVYWYQQSLDQGLQFLIQYYNGEERAKGNILERFSAQQFPDLHSELNLSSLELGDSALYFCASSVDRASSGNTIYFGEGSWLTVV.

This clonotype was found many times. V is TRBV5-1 and J is TRBJ2-1; perhaps TRBD2 as D (6 bases). The germline CDR1 and CDR2 sequences are SGHRS and YFSETQ. CDR3 size: 15 residues. The ends were cut back, 0 bases at V and 2 bases at J, with 9 bases in the middle. CDR3 region: CASSLVAETYNEQFF. In nucleotides, the CDR3 is TGCGCCAGCAGCTTGGTAGCGGAAACCTACAATGAGCAGTTCTTC.

V usage is TRBV20-1 and J usage is TRBJ1-1; TRBD1 is a possible D gene (5 bases). V was cut by 3 bases and J by 0 bases, with 14 bases left in between. This CDR3 has 15 residues. The germline V gene encodes CDR1 DFQATT and CDR2 SNEGSKA (reference sequence). The DNA of the CDR3 is TGCAGTGCTAGGCCCCCGGGACTTATGAACACTGAAGCTTTCTTT. Residues: CSARPPGLMNTEAFF.

This clonotype was seen a handful of times. The chain combines TRBV20-1 with TRBJ2-7, with 7 nucleotides matching TRBD1. The CDR3 totals 14 residues. The ends lost 2 bases at V and 6 bases at J; junction bases unmatched: 10. Germline V gene lookup returns CDR1 DFQATT and CDR2 SNEGSKA (reference sequence). The CDR3 is CSARSSTGNSEQYF. CDR3 nucleotides: TGCAGTGCTAGATCCTCGACAGGGAACAGCGAGCAGTACTTC.

V gene TRBV27 combines with J gene TRBJ2-3; D unclear. This CDR3 region has 13 residues. Germline CDR1 reads MNHEY; CDR2 reads SMNVEV (reference sequence). With 4 bases removed from V and 6 bases from J, the gap between germline ends came to 11 bases. CDR3 protein: CASSSAPWDTQYF. CDR3 nucleotides: TGTGCCAGCAGTTCCGCCCCGTGGGATACGCAGTATTTT.

The rearrangement uses TRBV29-1 and TRBJ2-3; D is unresolved. From germline, CDR1 is SQVTM and CDR2 ANQGSEA. The CDR3 covers 12 residues. V shed 4 bases and J shed 7 bases, with 12 bases lying between them. The CDR3 coding sequence is TGCAGCGTTGTTGTCCAGTCCCATACGCAGTATTTT. The encoded protein is CSVVVQSHTQYF.

The chain joins TRBV28 to TRBJ1-5, with 8 bases that match TRBD1. The CDR3 extends over 16 amino acids. V was clipped by 1 base and J by 2 bases; unmatched bases: 4. CDR1 and CDR2 from the germline V gene are MDHEN and SYDVKM. Written as DNA, the CDR3 is TGTGCCAGCAGTTTATTCGGACAGGGAGGCAATCAGCCCCAGCATTTT. Its translation: CASSLFGQGGNQPQHF.

This clonotype showed up many times. The chain recombines TRBV6-6 with TRBJ2-1, with D hard to call. This CDR3 contains 13 residues. V gave up 9 bases and J gave up 0 bases, with 9 bases separating them. Germline CDR1 is MNHNY and CDR2 is SVGAGI (reference sequence). The CDR3 nucleotides are TGTGCCAGTGCATTAAGCTCCTACAATGAGCAGTTCTTC. Amino acids: CASALSSYNEQFF.

V gene TRBV10-3 combines with J gene TRBJ1-1; TRBD1 matches at 9 bases. The CDR3 is 15 amino acids. CDR1 ENHRY and CDR2 SYGVKD come from the germline V gene. Trimming cost V 3 bases and J 4 bases; bases outside gene matches: 6. The CDR3 loop reads CAISDGTGLGTEAFF. The DNA for the CDR3 is TGTGCCATCAGTGACGGGACAGGGTTGGGCACTGAAGCTTTCTTT.